Listed here is a single T cell receptor beta chain. The data are from a study of T cell changes during pregnancy in multiple sclerosis. Here immunoSEQ multiplex PCR was the method, and the copy in TCRdb shows in-frame clones only, minus some. The sample includes about 36,000 clones, almost 95% seen only once; the top ten take less than 1.5%. Germline V lookup: CDR1 SGHKS, CDR2 YYEKEE (reference sequence). The CDR3 is made up of 15 amino acids. V lost 0 bases, J lost 6 bases, and 12 bases lay in between. This chain links TRBV5-5 with TRBJ1-4, with D perhaps matching TRBD1 (5 bases). The receptor was derived from a female donor with multiple sclerosis, enrolled in a pregnancy study. Input material: PBMCs (not recorded whether the cells were cultured). In DNA form, the CDR3 reads TGTGCCAGCAGCTTGGACGTGGGGGGACATGAAAAACTGTTTTTT. Protein product: CASSLDVGGHEKLFF.